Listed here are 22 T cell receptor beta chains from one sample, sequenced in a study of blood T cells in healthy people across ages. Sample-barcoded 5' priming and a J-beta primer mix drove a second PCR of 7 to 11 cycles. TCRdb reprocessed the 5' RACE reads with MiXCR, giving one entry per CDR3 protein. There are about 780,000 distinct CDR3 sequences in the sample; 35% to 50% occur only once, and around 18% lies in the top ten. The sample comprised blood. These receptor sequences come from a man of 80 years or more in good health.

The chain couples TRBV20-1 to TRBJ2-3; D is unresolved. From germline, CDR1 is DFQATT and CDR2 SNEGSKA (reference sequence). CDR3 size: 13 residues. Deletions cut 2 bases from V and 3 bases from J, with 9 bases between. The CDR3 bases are TGCAGTGCTAGACCACGGAGTACAGATACGCAGTATTTT. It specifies CSARPRSTDTQYF.

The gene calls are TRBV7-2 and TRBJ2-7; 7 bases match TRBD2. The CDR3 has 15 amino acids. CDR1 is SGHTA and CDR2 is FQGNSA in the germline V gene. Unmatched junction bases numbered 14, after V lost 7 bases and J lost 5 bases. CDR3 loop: CASTMGGSTHNEQYF. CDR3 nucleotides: TGTGCCAGCACCATGGGCGGGAGCACCCACAACGAGCAGTACTTC.

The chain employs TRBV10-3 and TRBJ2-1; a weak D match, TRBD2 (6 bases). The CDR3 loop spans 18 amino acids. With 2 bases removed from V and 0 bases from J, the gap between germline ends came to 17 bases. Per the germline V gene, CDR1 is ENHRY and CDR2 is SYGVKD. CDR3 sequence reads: CAISEPYLAPSSYNEQFF. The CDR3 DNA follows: TGTGCCATCAGTGAGCCCTATCTAGCGCCGAGCTCCTACAATGAGCAGTTCTTC.

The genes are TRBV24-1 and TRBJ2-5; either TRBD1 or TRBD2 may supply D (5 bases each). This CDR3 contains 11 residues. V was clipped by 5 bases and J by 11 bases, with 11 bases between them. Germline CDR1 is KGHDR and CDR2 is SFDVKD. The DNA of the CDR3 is TGTGCCACCAGTGGGGGACGTCAGCAGTACTTC. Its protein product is CATSGGRQQYF.

CDR3 nucleotide sequence: TGTGCCAGCAGTCCCCGGAGACTAGCGGGAGTTAATGAGCAGTACTTC. Translated, it gives CASSPRRLAGVNEQYF. V gene TRBV27 combines with J gene TRBJ2-5; TRBD2 matches 12 bases. Germline CDR1 reads MNHEY; CDR2 reads SMNVEV (reference sequence). The junction had 15 bases not matched to a gene; V was cut back by 5 bases and J by 11 bases. This CDR3 has 16 residues.

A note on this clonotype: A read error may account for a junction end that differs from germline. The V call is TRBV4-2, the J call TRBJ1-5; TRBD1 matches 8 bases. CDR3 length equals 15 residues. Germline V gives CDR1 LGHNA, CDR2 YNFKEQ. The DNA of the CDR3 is TGTGCCTGCAGCCAAGCAGACAGGGGTAATCAGCCCCAGCATTTT. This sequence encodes CACSQADRGNQPQHF.

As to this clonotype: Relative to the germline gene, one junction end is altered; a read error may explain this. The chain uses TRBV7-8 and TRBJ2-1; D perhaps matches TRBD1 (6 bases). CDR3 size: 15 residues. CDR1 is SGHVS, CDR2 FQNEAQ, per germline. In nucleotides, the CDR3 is TGTGCCAGCAGCTTATCTCAGGGGCTCTACAATAAGCAGTTCTTC. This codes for CASSLSQGLYNKQFF.

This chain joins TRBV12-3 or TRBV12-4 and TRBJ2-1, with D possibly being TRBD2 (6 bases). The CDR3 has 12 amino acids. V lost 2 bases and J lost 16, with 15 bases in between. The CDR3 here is CASSLRRELLFF. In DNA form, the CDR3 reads TGTGCCAGCAGTTTACGGCGGGAACTCCTCTTCTTC.

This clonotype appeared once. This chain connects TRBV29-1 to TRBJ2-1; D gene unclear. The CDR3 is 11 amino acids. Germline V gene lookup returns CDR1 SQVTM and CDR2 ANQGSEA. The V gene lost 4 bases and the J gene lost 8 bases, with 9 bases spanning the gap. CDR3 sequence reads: CSVGSSDEQFF. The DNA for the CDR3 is TGCAGCGTTGGGTCCAGCGATGAGCAGTTCTTC.

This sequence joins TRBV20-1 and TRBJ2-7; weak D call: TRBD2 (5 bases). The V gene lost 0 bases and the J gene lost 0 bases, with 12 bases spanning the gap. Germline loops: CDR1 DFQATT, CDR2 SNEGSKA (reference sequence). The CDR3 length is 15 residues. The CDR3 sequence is CSAREASLRSYEQYF. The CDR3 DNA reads TGCAGTGCTAGAGAAGCTAGCCTCCGCTCCTACGAGCAGTACTTC.

The CDR3 is CASSFPGDMGGYTF. Here the CDR3 DNA reads TGTGCCAGCAGTTTCCCAGGGGACATGGGAGGCTACACCTTC. This chain uses TRBV6-6 with TRBJ1-2; D perhaps matches TRBD1 (6 bases). V was clipped by 4 bases and J by 8 bases, with 17 bases between them. Per germline, CDR1 MNHNY and CDR2 SVGAGI (reference sequence). This CDR3 is built from 14 residues.

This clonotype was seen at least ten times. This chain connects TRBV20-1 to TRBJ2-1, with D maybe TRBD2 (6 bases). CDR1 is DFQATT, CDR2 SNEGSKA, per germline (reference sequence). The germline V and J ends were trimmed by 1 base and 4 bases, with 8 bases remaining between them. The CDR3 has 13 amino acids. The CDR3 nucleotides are TGCAGTGCTAGAGTAGCGGATTACAATGAGCAGTTCTTC. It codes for CSARVADYNEQFF.

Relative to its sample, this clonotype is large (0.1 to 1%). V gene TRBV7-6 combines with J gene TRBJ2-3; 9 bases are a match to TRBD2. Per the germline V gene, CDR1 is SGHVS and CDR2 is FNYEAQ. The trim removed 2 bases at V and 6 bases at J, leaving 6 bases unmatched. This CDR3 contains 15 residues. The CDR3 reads CASSLFSGSSDTQYF. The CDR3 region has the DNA TGTGCCAGCAGCTTATTTAGCGGGAGCTCGGATACGCAGTATTTT.

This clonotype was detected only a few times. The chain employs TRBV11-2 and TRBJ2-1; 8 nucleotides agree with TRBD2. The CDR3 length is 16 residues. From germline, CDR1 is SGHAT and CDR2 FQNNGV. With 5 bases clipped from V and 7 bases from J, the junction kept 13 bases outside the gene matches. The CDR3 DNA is TGTGCCAGCAGCCCCACTCCGGGAGGGCTAAGGAATGAGCAGTTCTTC. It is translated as CASSPTPGGLRNEQFF.

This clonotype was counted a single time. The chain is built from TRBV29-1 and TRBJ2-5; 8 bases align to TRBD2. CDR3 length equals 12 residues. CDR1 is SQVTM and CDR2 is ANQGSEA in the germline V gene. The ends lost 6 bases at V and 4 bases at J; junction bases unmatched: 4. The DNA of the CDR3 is TGCAGCGTCGTGGCGGGGGGAGAGACCCAGTACTTC. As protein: CSVVAGGETQYF.

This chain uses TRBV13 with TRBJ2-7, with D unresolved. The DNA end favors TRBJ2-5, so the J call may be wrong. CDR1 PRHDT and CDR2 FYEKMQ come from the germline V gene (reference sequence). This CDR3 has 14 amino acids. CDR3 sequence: CASSLRVAQETQYF. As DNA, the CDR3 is TGTGCCAGCAGCCTACGGGTGGCCCAAGAGACCCAGTACTTC.

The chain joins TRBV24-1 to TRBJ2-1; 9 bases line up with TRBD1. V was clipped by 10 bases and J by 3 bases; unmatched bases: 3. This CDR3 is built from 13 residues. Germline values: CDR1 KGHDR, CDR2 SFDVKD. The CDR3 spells CATRQGDYNEQFF. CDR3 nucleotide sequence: TGTGCCACGCGACAGGGGGACTACAATGAGCAGTTCTTC.

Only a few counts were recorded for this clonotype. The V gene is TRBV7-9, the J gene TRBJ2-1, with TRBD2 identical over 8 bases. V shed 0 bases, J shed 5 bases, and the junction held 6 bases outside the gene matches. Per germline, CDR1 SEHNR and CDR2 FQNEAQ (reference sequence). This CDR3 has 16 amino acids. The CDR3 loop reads CASSLATGTRDNEQFF. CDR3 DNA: TGTGCCAGCAGCTTAGCGACCGGGACTAGGGACAATGAGCAGTTCTTC.

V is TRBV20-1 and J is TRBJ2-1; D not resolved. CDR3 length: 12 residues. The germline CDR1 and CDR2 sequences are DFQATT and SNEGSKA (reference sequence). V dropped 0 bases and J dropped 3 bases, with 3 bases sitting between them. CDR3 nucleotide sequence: TGCAGTGCTAGAGAAAGCTACAATGAGCAGTTCTTC. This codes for CSARESYNEQFF.

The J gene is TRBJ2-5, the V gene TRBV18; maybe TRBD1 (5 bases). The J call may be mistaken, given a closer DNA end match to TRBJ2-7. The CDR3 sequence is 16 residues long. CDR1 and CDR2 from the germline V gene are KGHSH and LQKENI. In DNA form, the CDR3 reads TGTGCCAGCTCACCACCGAAACAGGCCGCCGGCGACGAGCAGTACTTC. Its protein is CASSPPKQAAGDEQYF.

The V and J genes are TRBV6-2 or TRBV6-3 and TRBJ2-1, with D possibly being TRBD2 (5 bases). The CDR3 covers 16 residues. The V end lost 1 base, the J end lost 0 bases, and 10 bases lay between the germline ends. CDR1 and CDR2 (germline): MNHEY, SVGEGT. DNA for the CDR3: TGTGCCAGCAGTTACTTGGAGGTTAACTCCTACAATGAGCAGTTCTTC. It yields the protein CASSYLEVNSYNEQFF.

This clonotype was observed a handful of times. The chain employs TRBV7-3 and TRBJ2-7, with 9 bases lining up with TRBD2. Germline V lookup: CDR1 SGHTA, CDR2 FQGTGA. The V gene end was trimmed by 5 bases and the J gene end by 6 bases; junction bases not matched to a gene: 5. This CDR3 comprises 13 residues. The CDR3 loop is CASSQTSGPEQYF. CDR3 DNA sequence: TGTGCCAGCAGCCAGACTAGCGGTCCCGAGCAGTACTTC. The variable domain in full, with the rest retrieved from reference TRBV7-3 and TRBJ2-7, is GAGVSQTPSNKVTEKGKYVELRCDPISGHTALYWYRQSLGQGPEFLIYFQGTGAADDSGLPNDRFFAVRPEGSVSTLKIQRTERGDSAVYLCASSQTSGPEQYFGPGTRLTVT.